These 9 T cell receptor beta chains came from one sample sequenced in a study of regulatory T cells in long-lasting Graves disease. HTBI primers from iRepertoire and Arm-PCR of CDR3 regions yielded the TCR beta libraries. Using its own MiXCR run on the multiplex PCR reads, TCRdb lists one record per CDR3 protein. The data contain some 300,000 distinct CDR3 sequences, around 21% of them seen just once; the ten biggest clones take up 45% to 70%. Documented time point: persistent/refractory GD, antithyroid drugs over 5 years with positive TRAb. Extracted PBMC RNA gave rise to the TCR library. The sample was peripheral blood mononuclear cells (PBMCs), taken when the disease was refractory, from a patient treated with antithyroid drugs. These receptors all stem from a female donor with Graves disease.

This rearrangement joins TRBV12-3 or TRBV12-4 to TRBJ1-3; D uncertain. The CDR3 runs to 16 residues. The germline V and J ends were trimmed by 6 bases and 0 bases, with 15 bases remaining between them. CDR3 nucleotides: TGTGCCAGCAGCCCCGAGGACGGTAGCTCTGGAAACACCATATATTTT. This translates into CASSPEDGSSGNTIYF.

This clonotype was detected ten times or more. The chain carries TRBV28 and TRBJ2-7; D gene uncertain. Germline lookup yields CDR1 MDHEN and CDR2 SYDVKM. The V gene lost 4 bases and the J gene lost 5 bases, with 6 bases spanning the gap. This CDR3 contains 11 residues. The CDR3: CASSSPNEQYF. The CDR3 DNA reads TGTGCCAGCAGTTCCCCGAACGAGCAGTACTTC. Full variable domain (rest looked up from reference TRBV28 and TRBJ2-7): DVKVTQSSRYLVKRTGEKVFLECVQDMDHENMFWYRQDPGLGLRLIYFSYDVKMKEKGDIPEGYSVSREKKERFSLILESASTNQTSMYLCASSSPNEQYFGPGTRLTVT.

The chain combines TRBV9 with TRBJ1-5; D is unclear. V was shortened by 6 bases and J by 1 base, with 8 bases between the two germline ends. This CDR3 is 13 amino acids long. CDR1 is SGDLS and CDR2 is YYNGEE in the germline V gene. The CDR3 region has the DNA TGTGCCAGCAAGGGAAGGAGCAATCAGCCCCAGCATTTT. Its translation is CASKGRSNQPQHF.

This clonotype was seen many times. The chain couples TRBV28 to TRBJ2-7, with 9 positions matching TRBD2. The J segment lost 7 bases and the V segment lost 3 bases, leaving 7 bases of the junction unmatched. Germline-derived CDR1 and CDR2 are MDHEN and SYDVKM. The CDR3 contains 14 residues. The CDR3 region has the DNA TGTGCCAGCAGTTTTGGCGGGAGGGCGAGAGAGCAGTACTTC. Protein: CASSFGGRAREQYF.

This clonotype occurred many times. This rearrangement joins TRBV12-3 or TRBV12-4 to TRBJ1-1; D may be TRBD1 (6 bases). V was trimmed by 1 base and J by 1 base, leaving 10 bases between them. The CDR3 is 15 residues long. CDR3 sequence reads: CASSLVEGGNTEAFF. CDR3 sequence (DNA): TGTGCCAGCAGTTTAGTAGAGGGGGGGAACACTGAAGCTTTCTTT.

The V gene is TRBV7-9, the J gene TRBJ2-7; tentatively, D is TRBD1 (6 bases). Trimming removed 5 bases from V and 0 bases from J, with 11 bases in between. The CDR3 loop spans 14 amino acids. The germline gives CDR1 SEHNR, CDR2 FQNEAQ (reference sequence). The CDR3: CASSGDKSSYEQYF. The CDR3 DNA is TGTGCCAGCAGCGGGGACAAGTCCTCCTACGAGCAGTACTTC.

The chain recombines TRBV7-3 with TRBJ2-7; TRBD2 might be the D (5 bases). The CDR3 is made up of 14 amino acids. In germline, CDR1 is SGHTA, CDR2 FQGTGA. V lost 0 bases to trimming and J lost 5 bases, with 11 bases between them. Here the CDR3 reads CASSLTGGSHEQYF. The DNA of the CDR3 is TGTGCCAGCAGCTTAACGGGTGGGAGCCACGAGCAGTACTTC.

The chain is built from TRBV28 and TRBJ2-2; weak D call: TRBD2 (6 bases). This CDR3 contains 19 residues. CDR1 and CDR2 from the germline V gene are MDHEN and SYDVKM. Trimming left V 6 bases short and J 5 bases short, with 28 bases between. The chain's CDR3 is CASSSDGETRRVYTGELFF. In DNA, the CDR3 is TGTGCCAGCAGCTCCGATGGCGAGACTAGGAGGGTATATACCGGGGAGCTGTTTTTT.

Only a few counts were recorded for this clonotype. A much more abundant neighbour one base away suggests this may be a read error. The CDR3 region has the DNA TGTGCCAGCACTGCCAACCAAGGGGTCTCCTACGAGCAGTACTTC. It specifies CASTANQGVSYEQYF. The rearrangement links TRBV7-2 to TRBJ2-7, with D possibly being TRBD1 (5 bases). Trimming took 7 bases from V and 0 from J, leaving 16 bases between them. The germline gives CDR1 SGHTA, CDR2 FQGNSA. CDR3 length: 15 residues.